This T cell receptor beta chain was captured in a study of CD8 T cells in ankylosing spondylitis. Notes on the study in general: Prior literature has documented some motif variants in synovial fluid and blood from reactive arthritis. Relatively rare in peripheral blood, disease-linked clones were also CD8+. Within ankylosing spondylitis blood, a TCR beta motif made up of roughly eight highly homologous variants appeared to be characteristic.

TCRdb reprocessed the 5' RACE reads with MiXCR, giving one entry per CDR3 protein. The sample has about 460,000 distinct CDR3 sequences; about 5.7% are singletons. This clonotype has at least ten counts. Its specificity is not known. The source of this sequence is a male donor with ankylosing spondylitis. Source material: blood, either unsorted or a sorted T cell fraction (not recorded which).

CDR3 loop: CATSAGARTSGSPNEQFF. CDR3 coding DNA: TGTGCCACCAGCGCGGGGGCCAGGACTAGCGGGAGTCCTAATGAGCAGTTCTTC. V gene TRBV24-1 combines with J gene TRBJ2-1, with TRBD2 matching over 13 bases. CDR1 and CDR2 from the germline V gene are KGHDR and SFDVKD. V dropped 7 bases and J dropped 7; count of bases not matched to a gene: 15. This CDR3 contains 18 residues.